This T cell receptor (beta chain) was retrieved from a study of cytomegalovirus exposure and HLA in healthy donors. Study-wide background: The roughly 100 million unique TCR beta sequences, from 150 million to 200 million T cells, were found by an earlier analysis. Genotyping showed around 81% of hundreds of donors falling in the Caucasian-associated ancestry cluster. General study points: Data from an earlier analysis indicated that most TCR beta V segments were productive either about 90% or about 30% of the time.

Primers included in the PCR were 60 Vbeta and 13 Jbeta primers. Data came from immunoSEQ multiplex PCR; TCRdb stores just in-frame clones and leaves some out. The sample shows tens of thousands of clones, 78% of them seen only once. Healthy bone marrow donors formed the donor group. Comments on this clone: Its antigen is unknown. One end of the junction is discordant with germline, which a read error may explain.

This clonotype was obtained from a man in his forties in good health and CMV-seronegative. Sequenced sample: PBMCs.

CDR3 loop: CAGSRGPGIILDGYTF. CDR3 nucleotides: TGCGCCGGCAGCCGCGGTCCAGGGATTATCCTGGATGGCTACACCTTC. The J gene is TRBJ1-2, the V gene TRBV5-1; D is perhaps TRBD1 (5 bases). The CDR3 covers 16 residues. The germline V gene encodes CDR1 SGHRS and CDR2 YFSETQ.